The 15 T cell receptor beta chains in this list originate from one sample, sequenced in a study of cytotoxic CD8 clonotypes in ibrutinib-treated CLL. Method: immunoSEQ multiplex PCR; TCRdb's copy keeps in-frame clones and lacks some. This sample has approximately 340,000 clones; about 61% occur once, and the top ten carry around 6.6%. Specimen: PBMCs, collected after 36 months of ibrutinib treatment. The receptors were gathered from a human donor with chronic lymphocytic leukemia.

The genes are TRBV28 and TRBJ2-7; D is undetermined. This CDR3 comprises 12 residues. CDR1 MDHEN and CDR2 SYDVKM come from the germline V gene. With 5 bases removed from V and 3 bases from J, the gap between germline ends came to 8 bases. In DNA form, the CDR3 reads TGTGCCAGCAGTAAGATTTACTACGAGCAGTACTTC. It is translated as CASSKIYYEQYF.

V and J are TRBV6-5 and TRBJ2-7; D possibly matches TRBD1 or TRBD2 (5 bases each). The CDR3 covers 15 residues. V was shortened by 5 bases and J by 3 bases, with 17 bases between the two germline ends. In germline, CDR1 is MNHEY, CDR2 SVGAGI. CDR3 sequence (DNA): TGTGCCAGCAGTCGCCCCTCCGCAGGGAGCTACGAGCAGTACTTC. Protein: CASSRPSAGSYEQYF.

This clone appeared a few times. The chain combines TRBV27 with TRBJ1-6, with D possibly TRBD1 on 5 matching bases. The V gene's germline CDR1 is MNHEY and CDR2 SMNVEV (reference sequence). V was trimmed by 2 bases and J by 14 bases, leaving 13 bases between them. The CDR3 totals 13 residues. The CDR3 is CASSLRRADTLHF. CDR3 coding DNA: TGTGCCAGCAGTTTACGCAGGGCGGACACCCTCCACTTT.

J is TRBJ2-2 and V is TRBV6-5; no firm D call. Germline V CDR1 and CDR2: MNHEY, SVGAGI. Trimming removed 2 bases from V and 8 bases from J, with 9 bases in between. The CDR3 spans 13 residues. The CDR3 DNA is TGTGCCAGCAGTTACGGGGTTTCGGGGGAGCTGTTTTTT. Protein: CASSYGVSGELFF.

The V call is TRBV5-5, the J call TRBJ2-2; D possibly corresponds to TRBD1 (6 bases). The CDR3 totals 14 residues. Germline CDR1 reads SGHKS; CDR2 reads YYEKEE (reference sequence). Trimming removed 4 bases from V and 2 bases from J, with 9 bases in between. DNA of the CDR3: TGTGCCAGCAGCGCCAGGGGAAACACCGGGGAGCTGTTTTTT. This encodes CASSARGNTGELFF. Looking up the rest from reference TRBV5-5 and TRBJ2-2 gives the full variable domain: DAGVTQSPTHLIKTRGQQVTLRCSPISGHKSVSWYQQVLGQGPQFIFQYYEKEERGRGNFPDRFSARQFPNYSSELNVNALLLGDSALYLCASSARGNTGELFFGEGSRLTVL.

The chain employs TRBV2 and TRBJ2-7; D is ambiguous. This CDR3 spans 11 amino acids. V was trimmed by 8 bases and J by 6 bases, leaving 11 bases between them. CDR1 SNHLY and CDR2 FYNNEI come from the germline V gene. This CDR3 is CASYIRTEQYF. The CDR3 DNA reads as TGTGCCAGCTATATCAGGACCGAGCAGTACTTC.

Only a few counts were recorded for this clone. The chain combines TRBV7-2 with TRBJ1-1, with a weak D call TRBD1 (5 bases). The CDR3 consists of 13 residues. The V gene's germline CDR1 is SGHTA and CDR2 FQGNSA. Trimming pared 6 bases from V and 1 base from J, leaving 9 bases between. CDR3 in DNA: TGTGCCAGCAGGGAAACAGGGAACACTGAAGCTTTCTTT. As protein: CASRETGNTEAFF.

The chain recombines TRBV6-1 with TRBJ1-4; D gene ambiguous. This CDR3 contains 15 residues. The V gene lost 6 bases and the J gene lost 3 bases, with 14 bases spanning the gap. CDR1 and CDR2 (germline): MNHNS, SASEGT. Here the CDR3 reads CASRRDPLANEKLFF. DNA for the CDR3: TGTGCCAGCAGAAGAGATCCCCTGGCTAATGAAAAACTGTTTTTT.

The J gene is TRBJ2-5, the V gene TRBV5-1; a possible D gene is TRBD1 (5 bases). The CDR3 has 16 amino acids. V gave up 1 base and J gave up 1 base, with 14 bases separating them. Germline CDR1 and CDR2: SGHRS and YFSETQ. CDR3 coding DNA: TGCGCCAGCAGCTTGATTCCGTGGCAGGGCCAAGAGACCCAGTACTTC. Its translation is CASSLIPWQGQETQYF.

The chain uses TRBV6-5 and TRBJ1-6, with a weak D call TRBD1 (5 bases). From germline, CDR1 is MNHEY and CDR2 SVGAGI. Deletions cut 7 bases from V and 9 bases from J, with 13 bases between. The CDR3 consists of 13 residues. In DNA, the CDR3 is TGTGCCAGCACCTCCCAGGGAGTTTCACCCCTCCACTTT. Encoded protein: CASTSQGVSPLHF.

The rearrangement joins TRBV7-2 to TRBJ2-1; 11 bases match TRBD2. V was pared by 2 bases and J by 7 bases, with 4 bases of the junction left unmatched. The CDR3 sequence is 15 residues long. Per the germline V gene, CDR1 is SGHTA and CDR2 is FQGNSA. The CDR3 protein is CASSLLASGGNEQFF. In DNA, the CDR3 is TGTGCCAGCAGCTTACTGGCTAGCGGGGGGAATGAGCAGTTCTTC.

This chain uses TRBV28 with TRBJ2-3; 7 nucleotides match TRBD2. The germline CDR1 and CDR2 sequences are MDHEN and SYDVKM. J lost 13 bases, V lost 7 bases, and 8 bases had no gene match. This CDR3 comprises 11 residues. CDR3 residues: CASTDGRQEYF. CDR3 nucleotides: TGTGCCAGCACCGACGGGAGGCAGGAGTATTTT.

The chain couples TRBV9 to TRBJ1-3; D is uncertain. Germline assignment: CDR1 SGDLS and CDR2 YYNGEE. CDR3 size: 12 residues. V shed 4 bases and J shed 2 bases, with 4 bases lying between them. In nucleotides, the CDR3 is TGTGCCAGCAGCCTTACTGGAAACACCATATATTTT. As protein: CASSLTGNTIYF. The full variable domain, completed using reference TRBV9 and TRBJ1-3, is DSGVTQTPKHLITATGQRVTLRCSPRSGDLSVYWYQQSLDQGLQFLIQYYNGEERAKGNILERFSAQQFPDLHSELNLSSLELGDSALYFCASSLTGNTIYFGEGSWLTVV.

The CDR3 region has the DNA TGCGCCAGCAGCCCCGGGTATAACGAGCAGTACTTC. Its protein product is CASSPGYNEQYF. This chain links TRBV5-1 with TRBJ2-7; D unresolved. This CDR3 comprises 12 residues. Germline V gives CDR1 SGHRS, CDR2 YFSETQ. V shed 4 bases and J shed 5 bases, with 10 bases lying between them.

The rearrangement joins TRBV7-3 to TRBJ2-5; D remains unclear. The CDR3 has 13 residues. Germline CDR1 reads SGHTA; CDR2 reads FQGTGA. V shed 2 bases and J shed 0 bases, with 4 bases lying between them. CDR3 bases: TGTGCCAGCAGCTTAGAGTACCAAGAGACCCAGTACTTC. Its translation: CASSLEYQETQYF. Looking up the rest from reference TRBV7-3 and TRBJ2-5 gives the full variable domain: GAGVSQTPSNKVTEKGKYVELRCDPISGHTALYWYRQSLGQGPEFLIYFQGTGAADDSGLPNDRFFAVRPEGSVSTLKIQRTERGDSAVYLCASSLEYQETQYFGPGTRLLVL.